This TCR beta chain stems from a study of OX40 agonist ivuxolimab in advanced cancers. Study context: Each dose-escalation patient presented with hepatocellular carcinoma, melanoma, renal cell or head and neck cancer. Whole-study findings and limits: On average, a greater number of expanded clones characterised CD8+ T cells relative to CD4+. Clones of CD4+ and CD8+ blood T cells grew by week 6 at doses of 0.1 to 3.0 mg/kg. Partial responders dosed at 0.1-3.0 mg/kg displayed clonal expansion ranking among the lowest.

The method was immunoSEQ multiplex PCR; TCRdb's version includes in-frame clones alone and lacks a portion of them. The table has approximately 70,000 clones, 80% to 90% seen once; the top ten hold 15% to 20%. The germline V gene has CDR1 KGHSH and CDR2 LQKENI. V dropped 1 base and J dropped 5; count of bases not matched to a gene: 5. The CDR3 totals 15 residues. In its sample, this clone was seen once. What it binds is not known. Sequences were derived from CD4+ or CD8+ T cells sorted from blood, sampled in a trial of the OX40 agonist ivuxolimab. The genes are TRBV18 and TRBJ2-5, with TRBD1 matching over 9 bases. The TCR sequence derives from an adult with an advanced solid tumor such as melanoma, head and neck, liver or kidney cancer. The CDR3 nucleotides read TGTGCCAGCTCACCACGGACAGGGGTGCTGGAGACCCAGTACTTC. Protein product: CASSPRTGVLETQYF.